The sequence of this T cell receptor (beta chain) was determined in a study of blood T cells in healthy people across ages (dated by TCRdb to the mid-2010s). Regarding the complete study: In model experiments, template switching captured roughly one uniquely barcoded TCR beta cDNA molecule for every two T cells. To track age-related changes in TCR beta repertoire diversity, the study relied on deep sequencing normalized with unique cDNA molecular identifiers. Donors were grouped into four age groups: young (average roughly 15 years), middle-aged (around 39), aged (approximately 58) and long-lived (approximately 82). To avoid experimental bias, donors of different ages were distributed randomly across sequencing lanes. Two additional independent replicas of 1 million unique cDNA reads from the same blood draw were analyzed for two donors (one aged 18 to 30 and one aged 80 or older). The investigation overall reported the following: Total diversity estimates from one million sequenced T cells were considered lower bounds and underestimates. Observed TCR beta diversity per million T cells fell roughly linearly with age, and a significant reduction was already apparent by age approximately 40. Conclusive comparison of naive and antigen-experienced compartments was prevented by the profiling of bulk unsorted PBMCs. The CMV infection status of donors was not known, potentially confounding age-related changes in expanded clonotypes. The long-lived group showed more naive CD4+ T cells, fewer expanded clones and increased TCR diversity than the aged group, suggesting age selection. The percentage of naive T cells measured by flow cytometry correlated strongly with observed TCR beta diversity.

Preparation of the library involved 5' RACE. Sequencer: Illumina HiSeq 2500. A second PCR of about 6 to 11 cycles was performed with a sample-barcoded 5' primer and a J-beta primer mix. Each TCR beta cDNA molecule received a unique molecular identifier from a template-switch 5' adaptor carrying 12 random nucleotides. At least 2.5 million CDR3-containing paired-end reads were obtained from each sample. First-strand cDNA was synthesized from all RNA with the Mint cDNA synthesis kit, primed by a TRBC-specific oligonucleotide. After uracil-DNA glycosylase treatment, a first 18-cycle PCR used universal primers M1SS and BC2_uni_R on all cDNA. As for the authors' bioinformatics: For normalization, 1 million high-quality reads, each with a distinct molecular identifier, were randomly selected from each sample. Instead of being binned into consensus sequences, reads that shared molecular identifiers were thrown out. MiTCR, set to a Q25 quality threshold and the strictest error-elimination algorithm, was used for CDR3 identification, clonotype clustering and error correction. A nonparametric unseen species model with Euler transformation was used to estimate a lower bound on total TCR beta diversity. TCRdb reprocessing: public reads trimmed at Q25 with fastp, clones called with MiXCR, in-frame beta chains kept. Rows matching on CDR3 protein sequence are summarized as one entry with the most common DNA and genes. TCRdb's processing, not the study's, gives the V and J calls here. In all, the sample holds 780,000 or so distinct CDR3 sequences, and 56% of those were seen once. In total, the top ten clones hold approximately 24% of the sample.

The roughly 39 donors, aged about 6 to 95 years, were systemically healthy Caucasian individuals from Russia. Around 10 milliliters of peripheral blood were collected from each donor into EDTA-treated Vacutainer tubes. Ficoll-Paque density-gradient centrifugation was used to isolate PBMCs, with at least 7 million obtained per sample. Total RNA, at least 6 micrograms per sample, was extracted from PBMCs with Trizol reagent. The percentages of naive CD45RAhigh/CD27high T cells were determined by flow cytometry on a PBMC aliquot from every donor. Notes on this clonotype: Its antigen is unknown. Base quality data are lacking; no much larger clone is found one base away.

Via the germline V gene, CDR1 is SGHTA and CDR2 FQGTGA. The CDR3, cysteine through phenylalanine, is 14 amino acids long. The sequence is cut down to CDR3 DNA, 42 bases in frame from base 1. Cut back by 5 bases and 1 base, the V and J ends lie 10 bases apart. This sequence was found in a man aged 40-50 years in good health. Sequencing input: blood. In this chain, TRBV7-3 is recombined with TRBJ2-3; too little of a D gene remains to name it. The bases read TGTGCCAGCAGCGTTAATTTGGGCACAGATACGCAGTATTTT. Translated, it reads CASSVNLGTDTQYF. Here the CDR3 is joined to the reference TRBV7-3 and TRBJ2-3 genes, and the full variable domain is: GAGVSQTPSNKVTEKGKYVELRCDPISGHTALYWYRQSLGQGPEFLIYFQGTGAADDSGLPNDRFFAVRPEGSVSTLKIQRTERGDSAVYLCASSVNLGTDTQYFGPGTRLTVL.